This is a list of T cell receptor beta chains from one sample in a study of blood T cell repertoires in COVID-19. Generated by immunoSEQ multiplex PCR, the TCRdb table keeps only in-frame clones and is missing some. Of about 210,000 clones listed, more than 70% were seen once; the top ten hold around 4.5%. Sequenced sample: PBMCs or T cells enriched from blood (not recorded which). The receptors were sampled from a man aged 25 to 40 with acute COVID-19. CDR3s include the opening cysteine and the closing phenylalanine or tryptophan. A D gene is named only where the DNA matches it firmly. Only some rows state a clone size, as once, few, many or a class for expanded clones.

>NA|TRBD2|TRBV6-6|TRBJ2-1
TGTGCCAGCGCGGGGGGGGTTAACAATGAGCAGTTCTTC
CASAGGVNNEQFF
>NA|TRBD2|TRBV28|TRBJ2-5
TGTGCCAGCAGTTCGCCAATCCAGCGGGGGGGTACACAACGAGAGACCCAGTACTTC
CASSSPIQRGGTQRETQYF
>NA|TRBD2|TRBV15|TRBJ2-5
TGTGCCACCACCGGGACTAGCGGGGGGCACGAGACCCAGTACTTC
CATTGTSGGHETQYF
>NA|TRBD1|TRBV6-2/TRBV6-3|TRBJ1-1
TGTGCCAGCAGTTCCAGGGGGGCGGACGCTGAAGCTTTCTTT
CASSSRGADAEAFF
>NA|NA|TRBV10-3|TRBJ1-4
TGTGCCATCAGGCAGGGCGGTAATGAAAAACTGTTTTTT
CAIRQGGNEKLFF
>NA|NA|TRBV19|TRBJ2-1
TGTGCCACCGCACGGGGGGCCCGGTACAATGAGCAGTTCTTC
CATARGARYNEQFF
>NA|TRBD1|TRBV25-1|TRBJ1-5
TGTGCCAGCAGTGAGGGACAGGGCGGCAATCAGCCCCAGCATTTT
CASSEGQGGNQPQHF
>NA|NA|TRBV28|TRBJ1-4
TGTGCCAGCCTGTGGGGAGGGAAACTGTTTTTT
CASLWGGKLFF
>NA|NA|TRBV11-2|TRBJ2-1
TGTGCCAGCCGTTCCTACAATGAGCAGTTCTTC
CASRSYNEQFF
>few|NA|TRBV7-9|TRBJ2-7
TGTGCCAGCAGCTCGACAGACGAGCAGTACTTC
CASSSTDEQYF